The 12 T cell receptor beta chains below come from one sample, sequenced in a study of blood T cell repertoires in COVID-19. The method was immunoSEQ multiplex PCR; TCRdb's version includes in-frame clones alone and lacks a portion of them. The sample lists some 190,000 clones, roughly 81% occurring once. The sequencing input was peripheral blood. These receptors all stem from a woman in her thirties or forties with COVID-19, enrolled during active disease.

The CDR3 DNA reads TGTGCCACCAGTGATCCTAAACAGGGGGCATTAGGCTACACCTTC. Its protein product is CATSDPKQGALGYTF. The V call is TRBV24-1, the J call TRBJ1-2; 9 nucleotides match TRBD1. V lost 3 bases to trimming and J lost 8 bases; unmatched junction nucleotides: 9. The germline V gene encodes CDR1 KGHDR and CDR2 SFDVKD. The CDR3 spans 15 residues.

CDR3 DNA: TGCGCCAGCAGCTTGGCCGGTGATCCGGGCGGGATGACTTACGAGCAGTACTTC. Protein product: CASSLAGDPGGMTYEQYF. The chain has TRBV5-1 and TRBJ2-7; perhaps TRBD2 as D (6 bases). The CDR3 runs 18 residues. The V end lost 0 bases, the J end lost 4 bases, and 23 bases lay between the germline ends. Germline CDR1 SGHRS, CDR2 YFSETQ.

J is TRBJ1-2 and V is TRBV20-1; TRBD1 matches 8 bases. V gave up 6 bases and J gave up 5 bases; unmatched junction bases: 2. The CDR3 loop spans 11 amino acids. The V gene's germline CDR1 is DFQATT and CDR2 SNEGSKA (reference sequence). CDR3 bases: TGCAGTGCCAGGACAGGGTATGGCTACACCTTC. Protein sequence: CSARTGYGYTF.

This sequence joins TRBV7-2 and TRBJ1-2, with 10 bases aligning to TRBD1. The CDR3 consists of 14 residues. Germline V gene sequence: CDR1 SGHTA, CDR2 FQGNSA. Losses at the gene ends were 5 bases for V and 7 bases for J; bases not matched to a gene: 7. The CDR3 DNA follows: TGTGCCAGCAGCACAAGGGGACAGGGGTCTGGCTACACCTTC. Translation: CASSTRGQGSGYTF.

The chain uses TRBV15 and TRBJ2-2; 9 bases match TRBD1. CDR1 and CDR2 (germline): LNHNV, YYDKDF (reference sequence). The CDR3 runs 16 residues. The junction had 3 bases not matched to a gene; V was cut back by 0 bases and J by 4 bases. In DNA, the CDR3 is TGTGCCACCAGCAGAGAACAGGGGGCGCTCACCGGGGAGCTGTTTTTT. Translated, it gives CATSREQGALTGELFF.

CDR3: CASSLGGIAGVRHEQYF. As DNA, the CDR3 is TGTGCCAGCAGCTTGGGGGGGATTGCGGGAGTAAGACACGAGCAGTACTTC. The chain employs TRBV5-5 and TRBJ2-7; 7 bases line up with TRBD2. This CDR3 has 17 amino acids. The germline V gene encodes CDR1 SGHKS and CDR2 YYEKEE (reference sequence). V lost 0 bases to trimming and J lost 5 bases; unmatched junction nucleotides: 14.

This clone was detected only a few times. The chain carries TRBV6-5 and TRBJ1-2, with 9 bases fitting TRBD1. Trimming removed 2 bases from V and 3 bases from J; junction bases left unmatched: 7. This CDR3 has 16 residues. Germline values: CDR1 MNHEY, CDR2 SVGAGI. The CDR3 DNA is TGTGCCAGCAGTTACGCCGCGGGACAGGGTGACTATGGCTACACCTTC. Protein sequence: CASSYAAGQGDYGYTF.

The gene calls are TRBV7-8 and TRBJ1-1, with 7 bases that match TRBD1. V shed 1 base and J 4 bases; nucleotides not matched to a gene: 12. Germline CDR1 and CDR2: SGHVS and FQNEAQ. This CDR3 contains 17 residues. The CDR3 sequence is CASSLEGALVGGTEAFF. The DNA of the CDR3 is TGTGCCAGCAGCTTAGAGGGGGCTTTGGTTGGGGGCACTGAAGCTTTCTTT.

In this sample, this clone turned up a few times. This chain uses TRBV5-4 with TRBJ1-1, with D maybe TRBD1 (5 bases). This CDR3 region has 13 residues. Germline CDR1 SGHNT, CDR2 YYREEE (reference sequence). The V and J ends lost 1 base and 8 bases respectively, with 12 bases between them. The CDR3 coding sequence is TGTGCCAGCAGCTTGAGGGGTCCTGCCGAAGCTTTCTTT. This gives the protein CASSLRGPAEAFF.

This chain joins TRBV7-3 and TRBJ2-2; TRBD1 is a possible D gene (5 bases). Trimming removed 1 base from V and 7 bases from J, with 19 bases in between. The germline gives CDR1 SGHTA, CDR2 FQGTGA. The CDR3 has 17 amino acids. In DNA form, the CDR3 reads TGTGCCAGCAGCTTAAATCCCCAGGGCACGATGGGCGGGGAGCTGTTTTTT. Residues: CASSLNPQGTMGGELFF.

The chain recombines TRBV7-2 with TRBJ2-2; 9 bases match TRBD1. The germline V gene encodes CDR1 SGHTA and CDR2 FQGNSA. The V segment lost 3 bases and the J segment 7 bases; nucleotides outside the gene matches: 12. The CDR3 length is 17 residues. The CDR3 DNA reads as TGTGCCAGCAGCTTTACTGCCGACAGGGGGAGCATCGGGGAGCTGTTTTTT. Protein sequence: CASSFTADRGSIGELFF. Looking up the rest from reference TRBV7-2 and TRBJ2-2 gives the full variable domain: GAGVSQSPSNKVTEKGKDVELRCDPISGHTALYWYRQSLGQGLEFLIYFQGNSAPDKSGLPSDRFSAERTGGSVSTLTIQRTQQEDSAVYLCASSFTADRGSIGELFFGEGSRLTVL.

The rearrangement links TRBV4-1 to TRBJ1-5; D remains ambiguous. Trimming took off 0 bases at V and 0 bases at J, with 6 bases between the two ends. This CDR3 spans 15 amino acids. Germline V gene sequence: CDR1 MGHRA, CDR2 YSYEKL. DNA of the CDR3: TGCGCCAGCAGCCAAGATTGGCCTAGCAATCAGCCCCAGCATTTT. This translates into CASSQDWPSNQPQHF.